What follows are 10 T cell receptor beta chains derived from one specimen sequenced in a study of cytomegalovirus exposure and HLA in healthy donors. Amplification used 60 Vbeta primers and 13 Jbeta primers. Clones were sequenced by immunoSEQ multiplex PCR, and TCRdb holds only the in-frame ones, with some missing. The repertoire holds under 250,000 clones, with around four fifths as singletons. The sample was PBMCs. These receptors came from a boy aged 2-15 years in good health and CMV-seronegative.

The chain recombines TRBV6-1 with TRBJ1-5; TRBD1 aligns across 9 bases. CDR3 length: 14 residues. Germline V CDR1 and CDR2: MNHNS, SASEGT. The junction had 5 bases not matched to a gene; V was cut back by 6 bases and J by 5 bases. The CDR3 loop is CASRQGAEDQPQHF. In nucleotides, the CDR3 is TGTGCCAGCAGACAGGGGGCTGAGGATCAGCCCCAGCATTTT.

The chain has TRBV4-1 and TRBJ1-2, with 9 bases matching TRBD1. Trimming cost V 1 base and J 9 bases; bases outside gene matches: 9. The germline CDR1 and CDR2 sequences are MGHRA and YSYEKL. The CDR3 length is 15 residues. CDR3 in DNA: TGCGCCAGCAGCCAAGCAACCGGGACAGGGTACCGCTACACCTTC. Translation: CASSQATGTGYRYTF.

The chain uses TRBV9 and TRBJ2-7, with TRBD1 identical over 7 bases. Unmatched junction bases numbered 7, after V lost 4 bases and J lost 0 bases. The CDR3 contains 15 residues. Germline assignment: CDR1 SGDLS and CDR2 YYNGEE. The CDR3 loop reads CASSLSQGLSYEQYF. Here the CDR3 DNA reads TGTGCCAGCAGCCTCTCACAGGGGCTCTCCTACGAGCAGTACTTC.

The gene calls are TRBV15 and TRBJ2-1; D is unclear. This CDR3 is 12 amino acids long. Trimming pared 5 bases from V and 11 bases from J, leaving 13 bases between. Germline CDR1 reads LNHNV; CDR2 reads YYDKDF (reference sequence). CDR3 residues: CATSPGIWKQFF. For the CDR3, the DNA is TGTGCCACCAGCCCAGGTATATGGAAGCAGTTCTTC.

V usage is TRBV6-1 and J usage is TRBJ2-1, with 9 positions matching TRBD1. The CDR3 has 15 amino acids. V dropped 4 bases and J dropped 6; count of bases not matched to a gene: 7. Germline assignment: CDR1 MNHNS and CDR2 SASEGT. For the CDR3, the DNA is TGTGCCAGCAGTGGAACCGGGACAGGGATCAATGAGCAGTTCTTC. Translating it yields CASSGTGTGINEQFF.

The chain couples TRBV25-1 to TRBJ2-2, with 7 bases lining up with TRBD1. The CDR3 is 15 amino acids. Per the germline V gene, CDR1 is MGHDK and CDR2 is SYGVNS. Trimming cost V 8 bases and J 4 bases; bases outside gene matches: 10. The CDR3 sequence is CASQRGGAGTGELFF. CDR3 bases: TGTGCCAGCCAAAGAGGGGGCGCCGGCACCGGGGAGCTGTTTTTT.

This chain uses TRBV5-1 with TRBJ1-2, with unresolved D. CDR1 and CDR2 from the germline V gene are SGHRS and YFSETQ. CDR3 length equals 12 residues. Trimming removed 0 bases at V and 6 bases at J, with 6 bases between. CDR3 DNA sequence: TGCGCCAGCAGCTTGGATCAAAATGGCTACACCTTC. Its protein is CASSLDQNGYTF.

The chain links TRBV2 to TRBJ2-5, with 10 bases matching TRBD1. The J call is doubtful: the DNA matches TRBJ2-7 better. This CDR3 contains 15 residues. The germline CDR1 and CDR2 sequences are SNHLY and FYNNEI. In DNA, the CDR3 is TGTGCCAGCAGTGCGCCGGGACAGGGGACCTACGAGCAGTACTTC. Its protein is CASSAPGQGTYEQYF.

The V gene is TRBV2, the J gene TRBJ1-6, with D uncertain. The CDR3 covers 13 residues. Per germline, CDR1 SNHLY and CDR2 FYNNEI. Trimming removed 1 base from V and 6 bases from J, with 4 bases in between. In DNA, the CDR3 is TGTGCCAGCAGTGAAGTCGGTAATTCACCCCTCCACTTT. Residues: CASSEVGNSPLHF.

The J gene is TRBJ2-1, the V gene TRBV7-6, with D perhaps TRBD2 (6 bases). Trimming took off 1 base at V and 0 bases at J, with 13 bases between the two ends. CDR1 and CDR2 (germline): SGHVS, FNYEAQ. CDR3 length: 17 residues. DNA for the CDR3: TGTGCCAGCAGCTTAGACCGGGACTCCTACTCCTACAATGAGCAGTTCTTC. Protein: CASSLDRDSYSYNEQFF.